The clone carrying this T cell receptor beta chain occurred a few times. Antigen unknown. PCR was performed using 60 Vbeta and 13 Jbeta primers. TCRdb keeps only in-frame clones here, not all; method: immunoSEQ multiplex PCR. Of about 110,000 clones in the sample, 82% were seen once. These data come from a study of cytomegalovirus exposure and HLA in healthy donors. As for the study in general: Among about 179 million T cells, an earlier analysis found around 100 million unique TCR beta sequences. Study findings and constraints: The study reported that TCR beta sequences accurately predicted HLA-A and HLA-B alleles in most subjects. As a later analysis revealed, most CMV-associated TCR beta chains appeared HLA-restricted. As was reported, the classifier diagnosed cytomegalovirus status with high specificity and sensitivity.

Trimming cost V 0 bases and J 3 bases, with 12 bases left between them. Per germline, CDR1 MNHNS and CDR2 SASEGT. CDR3 length equals 16 residues. This chain links TRBV6-1 with TRBJ1-5; tentative D call: TRBD1 (5 bases). Sequences were obtained from PBMCs. This TCR was sampled from a woman between 18 and 29 years old in good health and CMV-seronegative. The DNA of the CDR3 is TGTGCCAGCAGTGAAGCGCGGCAGGGTACCAATCAGCCCCAGCATTTT. Amino acids: CASSEARQGTNQPQHF.